Below are 11 T cell receptor beta chains sequenced from a single sample in a study of beta chain features in type 1 diabetes (dated by TCRdb to the late 2010s). The method was the immunoSEQ multiplex PCR assay. The entire isolated RNA was reverse transcribed using the High Capacity cDNA Reverse Transcription Kit, and thus expressed TCRB transcripts were sequenced. The clones in this table, taken by TCRdb from immuneACCESS, are in-frame only. Not every clone is retained; where verified, under half of the shortfall comes from an unresolved V gene, and the cause of the rest is unknown. The sample has hundreds of thousands of clones on record, under 15% of them singletons. Clones ranked in the top ten supply 0.022% of the sample. These receptors' targets are unknown. Broad study findings and their caveats: In all four CD4+ subsets, TCRB CDR3 length was moderately but significantly shorter in type 1 diabetes patients.

Source material: naive CD4+ T cells from blood. The cell subset or site label, read with the paper, signifies: true naive CD4+ T cells. Source of these receptors: a young man with type 1 diabetes.

This clone appeared a few times. The DNA of the CDR3 is TGTGCCAGCAGGCAAACAGGAGCCCCTAACTATGGCTACACCTTC. Its protein product is CASRQTGAPNYGYTF. This chain uses TRBV2 with TRBJ1-2; tentative D call: TRBD1 (5 bases). The CDR3 has 15 residues. Trimming left V 6 bases short and J 0 bases short, with 14 bases between. CDR1 and CDR2 (germline): SNHLY, FYNNEI.

This clone was seen more than once but under ten times. The chain combines TRBV5-1 with TRBJ2-5; possibly TRBD1 or TRBD2 for D (5 bases each). Between the trimmed V and J ends, which lost 6 bases and 4 bases, there was a span of 19 bases. This CDR3 spans 15 amino acids. The germline V gene encodes CDR1 SGHRS and CDR2 YFSETQ. CDR3 in amino acids: CASTREGQIRETQYF. The CDR3 region has the DNA TGCGCCAGCACCCGAGAGGGGCAGATTCGAGAGACCCAGTACTTC.

This clone appeared once. The V call is TRBV2, the J call TRBJ1-5, with no clear D. Germline V lookup: CDR1 SNHLY, CDR2 FYNNEI. There are 15 residues in the CDR3. The V gene lost 1 base and the J gene lost 2 bases, with 9 bases spanning the gap. CDR3 region: CASSEGPWGNQPQHF. The CDR3 DNA reads as TGTGCCAGCAGTGAAGGTCCCTGGGGCAATCAGCCCCAGCATTTT.

This clone has more than one count but fewer than ten. The chain uses TRBV19 and TRBJ2-1, with TRBD1 as a possible D gene (5 bases). The V end was cut by 5 bases, the J end by 1 base, with 12 bases between. CDR1 is LNHDA and CDR2 is SQIVND in the germline V gene (reference sequence). The CDR3 is 15 amino acids. CDR3 in amino acids: CASSGADTSYNEQFF. DNA for the CDR3: TGTGCCAGTAGTGGGGCGGATACGTCCTACAATGAGCAGTTCTTC.

The chain has TRBV28 and TRBJ2-7; maybe TRBD2 (6 bases). The V gene lost 4 bases and the J gene lost 6 bases, with 13 bases spanning the gap. Germline V gene data show CDR1 as MDHEN and CDR2 as SYDVKM. There are 13 residues in the CDR3. The CDR3 is CASSSGGRGEQYF. Written as DNA, the CDR3 is TGTGCCAGCAGTTCCGGGGGTAGGGGCGAGCAGTACTTC.

This clone was observed a single time. The CDR3 nucleotides read TGTGCCAGCAGCCCTTGGGTAGCGGGGGCCCCAGATACGCAGTATTTT. The encoded protein is CASSPWVAGAPDTQYF. The J gene is TRBJ2-3, the V gene TRBV6-6; 9 positions agree with TRBD2. The CDR3 length is 16 residues. In germline, CDR1 is MNHNY, CDR2 SVGAGI (reference sequence). The V and J ends lost 6 bases and 4 bases, in that order; junction bases with no gene match: 11.

The sample holds a few counts of this clone. This chain links TRBV28 with TRBJ2-5; TRBD2 aligns across 11 bases. The CDR3 has 16 residues. From germline, CDR1 is MDHEN and CDR2 SYDVKM. V lost 7 bases and J lost 5; bases outside the gene matches: 12. DNA of the CDR3: TGTGCCAGCAAAACCCCTAGCGGGGGGCTAGGGGAGACCCAGTACTTC. It encodes CASKTPSGGLGETQYF.

This clone has just a few counts. V usage is TRBV11-2 and J usage is TRBJ1-4; D is ambiguous. Germline V gene data show CDR1 as SGHAT and CDR2 as FQNNGV. Trimming left V 3 bases short and J 6 bases short, with 8 bases between. This CDR3 has 13 residues. The CDR3 region is CASSFTGDEKLFF. CDR3 DNA sequence: TGTGCCAGCAGCTTTACCGGGGATGAAAAACTGTTTTTT.

This clone turned up a few times. J is TRBJ2-7 and V is TRBV5-4; D possibly corresponds to TRBD1 (6 bases). Trimming cost V 0 bases and J 3 bases, with 16 bases left between them. The CDR3 has 16 residues. In germline, CDR1 is SGHNT, CDR2 YYREEE (reference sequence). The DNA of the CDR3 is TGTGCCAGCAGCTTGGGGGCCGGGGCAGGGGTCTACGAGCAGTACTTC. Its translation is CASSLGAGAGVYEQYF.

This clone was seen a handful of times. The chain links TRBV4-1 to TRBJ1-1; D is ambiguous. The CDR3 covers 13 residues. V gave up 4 bases and J gave up 1 base, with 7 bases separating them. Germline CDR1 and CDR2: MGHRA and YSYEKL. In DNA form, the CDR3 reads TGCGCCAGCAGCCCTACCCCGAACACTGAAGCTTTCTTT. Residues: CASSPTPNTEAFF.

In its sample, this clone was seen a few times. The chain employs TRBV19 and TRBJ1-2; the D is unclear. Germline assignment: CDR1 LNHDA and CDR2 SQIVND (reference sequence). With 6 bases removed from V and 8 bases from J, the gap between germline ends came to 19 bases. The CDR3 covers 14 residues. The chain's CDR3 is CASSITRETMGYTF. The CDR3, as DNA: TGTGCCAGTAGCATCACGAGGGAGACTATGGGCTACACCTTC.